Described below is a single T cell receptor beta chain sequence and its context. Its target is unknown. Unique molecular identifiers were added to individual cDNA molecules. TCRdb processed the 5' RACE reads anew with MiXCR; each CDR3 protein has one entry. The table lists some 41,000 distinct CDR3 sequences, about 23% of them singletons. The CDR3 runs 15 residues. Germline V lookup: CDR1 SGDLS, CDR2 YYNGEE. V gave up 2 bases and J gave up 5 bases, with 11 bases separating them. This sample is part of a study of early T cells in non-severe SARS-CoV-2 infection. Study-wide context: Sequencing of bulk RNA from unsorted whole blood was done, without chain pairing.

Points from the study as a whole: Matching against VDJdb likely underestimated virus-specific expansions, favoring anti-spike CD8.

Sequenced material: whole blood, taken at baseline. This chain uses TRBV9 with TRBJ1-6, with D tentatively TRBD1 (6 bases). The receptor comes from an adult who was a healthcare worker with PCR-confirmed SARS-CoV-2 infection or an uninfected control (not recorded which). This chain's CDR3 is CASSVQGRDNSPLHF. CDR3 bases: TGTGCCAGCAGCGTTCAGGGGAGGGATAATTCACCCCTCCACTTT.